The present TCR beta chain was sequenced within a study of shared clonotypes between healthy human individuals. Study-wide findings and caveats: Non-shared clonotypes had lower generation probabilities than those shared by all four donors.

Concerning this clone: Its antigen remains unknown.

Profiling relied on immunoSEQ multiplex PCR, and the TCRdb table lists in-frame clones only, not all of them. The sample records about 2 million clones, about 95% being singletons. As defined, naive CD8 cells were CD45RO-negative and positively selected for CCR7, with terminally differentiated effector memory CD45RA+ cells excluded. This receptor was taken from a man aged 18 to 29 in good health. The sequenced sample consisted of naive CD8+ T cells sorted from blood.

In DNA form, the CDR3 reads TGCAGCGCCGAGGACATAGAGCTGATGAACACTGAAGCTTTCTTT. It codes for CSAEDIELMNTEAFF. The J gene is TRBJ1-1, the V gene TRBV29-1; TRBD1 might be the D (5 bases). Deletions cut 7 bases from V and 0 bases from J, with 18 bases between. Per germline, CDR1 SQVTM and CDR2 ANQGSEA. This CDR3 is 15 amino acids long.